This T cell receptor beta chain was retrieved from a study of blood T cell repertoires in COVID-19. About the research overall: From T cells, B-cell-depleted T cells, or PBMCs came the material, which was cDNA or gDNA.

CDR3 length equals 16 residues. Germline assignment: CDR1 KGHDR and CDR2 SFDVKD. Worth noting for this clone: The junction does not match germline at one end; this may be a read error.

The protocol was immunoSEQ multiplex PCR, while the TCRdb copy is restricted to in-frame clones and leaves out a portion. This table holds approximately 210,000 clones, almost 85% found once. Sequencing was carried out using peripheral blood. This receptor was taken from a woman in her sixties or seventies with active or convalescent COVID-19. The V gene is TRBV24-1, the J gene TRBJ2-5, with 8 bases lining up with TRBD1. CDR3 sequence (DNA): TGTGCCGCCAGTGATGCGACAGGGGACACTCGAGAGACCCAGTACTTC. Translating gives CAASDATGDTRETQYF.